Listed below are T cell receptor beta chains from one sample, sequenced in a study of OX40 agonist ivuxolimab in advanced cancers. Produced via immunoSEQ multiplex PCR; TCRdb's table is partial and in-frame only. Here the sample spans about 70,000 clones, less than 90% being singletons. This specimen was CD4+ or CD8+ T cells sorted from blood, taken in a trial of the OX40 agonist ivuxolimab. The origin of the receptors is an adult with an advanced solid tumor such as melanoma, head and neck, liver or kidney cancer. Each CDR3 is given with its conserved first and last residue. The order of the fields is J gene, D gene, V gene, clone size, CDR3 protein, CDR3 DNA. A D gene is named only where the DNA matches it firmly. Rows give clone size only sometimes, using once, few, many, or a class for an expanded clone.

TRBJ1-1	NA	TRBV6-1	NA	CASSDRENTEAFF	TGTGCCAGCAGTGACAGGGAGAACACTGAAGCTTTCTTT
TRBJ2-3	NA	TRBV28	NA	CASTTDPAATGERDTQYF	TGTGCCAGCACCACGGACCCAGCGGCCACCGGGGAGAGAGATACGCAGTATTTT
TRBJ1-2	NA	TRBV11-2	NA	CASSLDWRGYTF	TGTGCCAGCAGCTTAGATTGGCGGGGCTACACCTTC
TRBJ2-2	TRBD2	TRBV19	NA	CASTSLTSGGINTGELFF	TGTGCCAGTACCTCGTTGACTAGCGGGGGAATCAACACCGGGGAGCTGTTTTTT
TRBJ1-2	TRBD1	TRBV16	NA	CASSQGQGFRRGRQAYGYTF	TGTGCCAGCAGCCAGGGACAGGGGTTTCGGCGGGGGAGACAAGCCTATGGCTACACCTTC
TRBJ2-7	NA	TRBV6-1	once	CASSEADSSYEQYF	TGTGCCAGCAGTGAAGCGGACAGCTCCTACGAGCAGTACTTC
TRBJ1-2	TRBD1	TRBV7-2	NA	CASSYGGTGGDYGYTF	TGTGCCAGCAGCTACGGGGGGACAGGGGGCGACTATGGCTACACCTTC
TRBJ2-7	NA	TRBV11-2	NA	CASTPGVAAYEQYF	TGTGCCAGCACCCCCGGGGTAGCCGCCTACGAGCAGTACTTC
TRBJ2-1	TRBD2	TRBV5-1	NA	CASRAGDMGNEQFF	TGCGCCAGCAGAGCGGGAGACATGGGGAATGAGCAGTTCTTC
TRBJ2-1	NA	TRBV7-8	NA	CASSYRTEGEQFF	TGTGCCAGCAGCTACCGGACAGAAGGTGAGCAGTTCTTC
TRBJ1-1	TRBD1	TRBV9	NA	CASSLTGGGWTEAFF	TGTGCCAGCAGCCTTACAGGGGGCGGATGGACTGAAGCTTTCTTT
TRBJ1-6	TRBD1	TRBV4-1	NA	CASSQDGQGPYTYNSPLHF	TGCGCCAGCAGCCAAGATGGACAGGGACCCTACACATATAATTCACCCCTCCACTTT
TRBJ2-5	NA	TRBV7-9	NA	CASFTGIGTETQYF	TGTGCCAGCTTCACAGGGATTGGTACAGAGACCCAGTACTTC
TRBJ2-3	NA	TRBV9	NA	CASRGGAPWTDTQYF	TGTGCCAGTCGCGGGGGCGCACCATGGACAGATACGCAGTATTTT
TRBJ2-7	NA	TRBV28	NA	CASSSGPTAGYEQYF	TGTGCCAGCAGTTCTGGACCCACGGCGGGATACGAGCAGTACTTC
TRBJ2-7	NA	TRBV6-5	NA	CASRGTSVYEQYF	TGTGCCAGCCGTGGGACTTCGGTCTACGAGCAGTACTTC
TRBJ2-2	NA	TRBV7-9	NA	CASSLESTGELFF	TGTGCCAGCAGCTTAGAGAGCACCGGGGAGCTGTTTTTT
TRBJ2-4	NA	TRBV7-9	NA	CASSLEGEKNIQYF	TGTGCCAGCAGCTTAGAAGGCGAGAAAAACATTCAGTACTTC
TRBJ2-7	NA	TRBV29-1	few	CSVEDRWYEQYF	TGCAGCGTTGAAGACAGGTGGTACGAGCAGTACTTC
TRBJ2-3	NA	TRBV2	NA	CASAALIDTQYF	TGTGCCAGCGCGGCGTTGATAGATACGCAGTATTTT
TRBJ2-4	TRBD1	TRBV16	NA	CASSQSSGGPKNIQYF	TGTGCCAGCAGCCAATCGTCAGGGGGCCCCAAAAACATTCAGTACTTC
TRBJ2-7	NA	TRBV10-2	NA	CASSDDWYGQYF	TGCGCCAGCAGTGACGACTGGTACGGGCAGTACTTC
TRBJ2-7	NA	TRBV27	NA	CASSLFGGIPYEQYF	TGTGCCAGCAGTTTATTCGGCGGGATTCCTTACGAGCAGTACTTC
TRBJ2-7	NA	TRBV11-3	NA	CASSRSSYEQYF	TGTGCCAGCAGCCGAAGCTCCTACGAGCAGTACTTC
TRBJ1-1	NA	TRBV7-9	NA	CASSLVKQVWDMNTEAFF	TGTGCCAGCAGCTTGGTTAAACAGGTATGGGATATGAACACTGAAGCTTTCTTT
TRBJ2-1	NA	TRBV27	NA	CASSLGGGTYNEQFF	TGTGCCAGCAGTTTGGGTGGGGGTACGTACAATGAGCAGTTCTTC
TRBJ2-5	NA	TRBV19	NA	CASSLPRQKETQYF	TGTGCCAGTAGTCTCCCCCGGCAAAAAGAGACCCAGTACTTC
TRBJ2-7	NA	TRBV16	once	CASSQLEDFTYEQYF	TGTGCCAGCAGCCAATTGGAAGATTTCACCTACGAGCAGTACTTC
TRBJ2-7	TRBD2	TRBV10-3	NA	CAISEGLAASYEQYF	TGTGCCATCAGTGAGGGACTAGCGGCCTCCTACGAGCAGTACTTC
TRBJ2-7	TRBD2	TRBV19	NA	CASSSGLAGGYSSYEQYF	TGTGCCAGTAGTTCGGGACTAGCGGGGGGCTATAGCTCCTACGAGCAGTACTTC
TRBJ1-3	NA	TRBV11-2	NA	CASSPEGPISGNTIYF	TGTGCCAGCAGCCCCGAAGGCCCTATCTCTGGAAACACCATATATTTT
TRBJ2-7	TRBD2	TRBV7-9	NA	CASSPTGGSSSYEQYF	TGTGCCAGCAGCCCAACGGGCGGGAGCAGCTCCTACGAGCAGTACTTC
TRBJ1-2	NA	TRBV4-2	NA	CASSLESGWDYGYTF	TGTGCCAGCAGCTTGGAGTCAGGGTGGGACTATGGCTACACCTTC
TRBJ2-2	TRBD2	TRBV27	NA	CASSHMLAANTGELFF	TGTGCCAGCAGCCACATGCTAGCGGCGAACACCGGGGAGCTGTTTTTT
TRBJ1-6	TRBD1	TRBV9	NA	CASSIPTGHNSPLHF	TGTGCCAGCAGCATCCCGACAGGGCATAATTCACCCCTCCACTTT
TRBJ1-2	TRBD1	TRBV5-1	NA	CASSLEGTEDGYTF	TGCGCCAGCAGCTTGGAGGGGACAGAAGATGGCTACACCTTC
TRBJ1-1	TRBD1	TRBV7-9	NA	CASSPPIQQGAMAFF	TGTGCCAGCAGCCCCCCCATTCAACAGGGGGCAATGGCTTTCTTT
TRBJ2-7	TRBD1	TRBV5-1	NA	CASSLSGGRYEQYF	TGCGCCAGCAGCTTGTCAGGGGGCAGATACGAGCAGTACTTC
TRBJ1-1	NA	TRBV29-1	once	CSVEVGHQNTEAFF	TGCAGCGTTGAGGTAGGCCACCAGAACACTGAAGCTTTCTTT
TRBJ2-1	TRBD2	TRBV27	NA	CASSLLAGVHGEQFF	TGTGCCAGCAGTTTGCTAGCGGGAGTCCACGGTGAGCAGTTCTTC
TRBJ2-7	NA	TRBV5-5	NA	CASSVREPTFYEQYF	TGTGCCAGCAGCGTCCGGGAGCCAACCTTCTACGAGCAGTACTTC
TRBJ2-2	NA	TRBV6-5	NA	CASSYFENPNTGELFF	TGTGCCAGCAGTTACTTCGAGAATCCGAACACCGGGGAGCTGTTTTTT
TRBJ2-7	NA	TRBV5-6	NA	CASSLPLNSYEQYF	TGTGCCAGCAGCTTACCCCTTAACTCCTACGAGCAGTACTTC
TRBJ1-2	NA	TRBV5-1	NA	CASSLDSYGYTF	TGCGCCAGCAGCTTGGATAGCTATGGCTACACCTTC
TRBJ1-5	NA	TRBV19	NA	CASNRAYQPQHF	TGTGCCAGTAATCGGGCTTACCAGCCCCAGCATTTT
TRBJ1-1	TRBD1	TRBV11-1	NA	CASSPPVGTGEAFF	TGTGCCAGCAGCCCTCCCGTGGGGACAGGGGAAGCTTTCTTT
TRBJ1-4	NA	TRBV27	NA	CASSLSGEKLFF	TGTGCCAGCAGTTTATCGGGTGAAAAACTGTTTTTT
TRBJ2-2	NA	TRBV19	NA	CASSITGQYTGELFF	TGTGCCAGTAGCATCACGGGACAATACACCGGGGAGCTGTTTTTT
TRBJ2-3	TRBD1	TRBV19	NA	CASSIDLSTGFISDTQYF	TGTGCCAGTAGTATAGATCTCTCGACAGGGTTTATTTCGGATACGCAGTATTTT
TRBJ2-7	NA	TRBV13	NA	CASSLGLGDEQYF	TGTGCCAGCAGCTTAGGCCTCGGTGACGAGCAGTACTTC
TRBJ2-1	TRBD2	TRBV30	NA	CAWRSSGRVNEQFF	TGTGCCTGGAGGTCTAGCGGGAGGGTTAATGAGCAGTTCTTC
TRBJ1-4	NA	TRBV27	NA	CASRQGIREKLFF	TGTGCCAGCAGACAGGGCATAAGAGAAAAACTGTTTTTT
TRBJ2-7	TRBD2	TRBV15	NA	CATSLGLAGGSYYEQYF	TGTGCCACCAGCTTGGGACTAGCGGGAGGCTCTTACTACGAGCAGTACTTC
TRBJ2-1	NA	TRBV6-5	NA	CASSYGRTNEQFF	TGTGCCAGCAGTTACGGTAGGACCAATGAGCAGTTCTTC
TRBJ2-7	TRBD1	TRBV6-5	NA	CASSSGTGGPEQYF	TGTGCCAGCAGTTCCGGGACAGGGGGCCCCGAGCAGTACTTC
TRBJ2-1	NA	TRBV6-5	NA	CASSYGHEQFF	TGTGCCAGCAGTTACGGTCATGAGCAGTTCTTC
TRBJ2-1	NA	TRBV6-6	few	CASAQVDGGTNEQFF	TGTGCCAGCGCCCAGGTGGACGGAGGTACCAATGAGCAGTTCTTC
TRBJ1-1	NA	TRBV5-1	NA	CASREETSVDTEAFF	TGCGCCAGCAGAGAGGAAACCAGTGTGGACACTGAAGCTTTCTTT